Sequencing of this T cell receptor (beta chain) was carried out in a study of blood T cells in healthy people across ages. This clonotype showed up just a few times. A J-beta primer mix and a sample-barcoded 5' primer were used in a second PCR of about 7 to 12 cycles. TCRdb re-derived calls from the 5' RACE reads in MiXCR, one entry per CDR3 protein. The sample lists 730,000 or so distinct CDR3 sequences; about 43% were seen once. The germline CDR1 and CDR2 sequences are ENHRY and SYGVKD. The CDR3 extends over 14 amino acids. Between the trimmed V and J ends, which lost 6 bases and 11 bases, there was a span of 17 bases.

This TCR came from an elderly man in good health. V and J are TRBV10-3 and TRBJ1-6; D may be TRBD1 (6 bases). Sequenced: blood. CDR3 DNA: TGTGCCATCAGAGAAACAGGGTGGCAAGCACCCCTCCACTTT. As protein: CAIRETGWQAPLHF.